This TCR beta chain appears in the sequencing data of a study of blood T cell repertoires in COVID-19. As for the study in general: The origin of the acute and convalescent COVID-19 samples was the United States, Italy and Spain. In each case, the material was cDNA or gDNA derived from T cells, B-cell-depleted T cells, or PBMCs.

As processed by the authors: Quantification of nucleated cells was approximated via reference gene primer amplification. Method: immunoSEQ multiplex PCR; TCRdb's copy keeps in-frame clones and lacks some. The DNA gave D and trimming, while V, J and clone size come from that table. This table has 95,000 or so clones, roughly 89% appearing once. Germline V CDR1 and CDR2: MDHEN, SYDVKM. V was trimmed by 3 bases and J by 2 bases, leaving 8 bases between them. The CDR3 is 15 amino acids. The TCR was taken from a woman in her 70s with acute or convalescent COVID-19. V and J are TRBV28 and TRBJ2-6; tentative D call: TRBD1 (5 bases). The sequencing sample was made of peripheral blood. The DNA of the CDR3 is TGTGCCAGCAGTTTTGTCAGGGCTGGGGCCAACGTCCTGACTTTC. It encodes CASSFVRAGANVLTF. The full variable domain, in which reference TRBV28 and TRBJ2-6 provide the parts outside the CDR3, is DVKVTQSSRYLVKRTGEKVFLECVQDMDHENMFWYRQDPGLGLRLIYFSYDVKMKEKGDIPEGYSVSREKKERFSLILESASTNQTSMYLCASSFVRAGANVLTFGAGSRLTVL.